The entry below gives a single TCR beta chain sequence along with its context. Its antigen remains unknown. Extraction of RNA preceded its reverse transcription into cDNA, which served as the sequencing template. Data came from immunoSEQ multiplex PCR; TCRdb stores just in-frame clones and leaves some out. The data hold 150,000 to 200,000 clones, with roughly 70% observed a single time. This sample stems from a study of CD8+ T cells in alopecia areata. Notes on the study in general: For lesional scalp, especially alopecia totalis/universalis, clonality was higher than in normal scalp. Tofacitinib produced a significant decrease in scalp clonality and in expanded CD8+ clones among the top 100.

Regarding treatment: oral pan-JAK inhibitor, 5-10 mg twice daily. The germline gives CDR1 LNHDA, CDR2 SQIVND (reference sequence). There are 15 residues in the CDR3. Trimming left V 3 bases short and J 7 bases short, with 13 bases between. The chain combines TRBV19 with TRBJ1-6; D is undetermined. This receptor was taken from a human donor with alopecia areata. Sequencing used CD4+ T cells sorted from blood, obtained between weeks 47 and 50, from a patient treated with tofacitinib. The CDR3 DNA follows: TGTGCCAGTAGTATTGGCAGTGAAACAAATTCACCCCTCCACTTT. The encoded protein is CASSIGSETNSPLHF.